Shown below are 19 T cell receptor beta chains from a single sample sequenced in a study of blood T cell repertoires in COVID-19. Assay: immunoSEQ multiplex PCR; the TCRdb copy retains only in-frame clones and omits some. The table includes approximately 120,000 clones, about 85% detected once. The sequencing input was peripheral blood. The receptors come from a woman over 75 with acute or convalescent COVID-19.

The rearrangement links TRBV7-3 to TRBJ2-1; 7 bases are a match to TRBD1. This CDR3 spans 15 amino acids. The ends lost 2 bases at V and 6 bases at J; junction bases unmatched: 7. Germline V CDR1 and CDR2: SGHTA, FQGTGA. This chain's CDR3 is CASSLQAGGTNEQFF. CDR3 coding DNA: TGTGCCAGCAGCTTACAGGCAGGGGGAACCAATGAGCAGTTCTTC.

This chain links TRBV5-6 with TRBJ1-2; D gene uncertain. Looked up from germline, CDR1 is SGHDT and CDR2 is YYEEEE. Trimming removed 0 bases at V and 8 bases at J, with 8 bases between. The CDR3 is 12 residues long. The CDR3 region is CASSLARRGYTF. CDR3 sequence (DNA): TGTGCCAGCAGCTTGGCGCGGCGCGGCTACACCTTC.

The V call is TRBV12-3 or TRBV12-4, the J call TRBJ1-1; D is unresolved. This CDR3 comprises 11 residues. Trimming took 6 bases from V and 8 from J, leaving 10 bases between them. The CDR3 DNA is TGTGCCAGCAGCTTCCTACAGGAAGCTTTCTTT. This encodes CASSFLQEAFF.

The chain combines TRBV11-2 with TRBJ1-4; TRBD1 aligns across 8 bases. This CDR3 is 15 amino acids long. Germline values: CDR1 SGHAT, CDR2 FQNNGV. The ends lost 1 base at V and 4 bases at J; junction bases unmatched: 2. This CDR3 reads CASSLGGQGNEKLFF. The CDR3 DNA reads TGTGCCAGCAGCTTAGGAGGACAGGGTAATGAAAAACTGTTTTTT.

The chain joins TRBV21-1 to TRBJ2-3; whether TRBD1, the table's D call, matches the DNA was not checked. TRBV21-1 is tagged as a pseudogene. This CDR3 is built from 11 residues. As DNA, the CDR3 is TGTGCCAGCTTGGCCACAGATACGCAGTATTTT. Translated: CASLATDTQYF.

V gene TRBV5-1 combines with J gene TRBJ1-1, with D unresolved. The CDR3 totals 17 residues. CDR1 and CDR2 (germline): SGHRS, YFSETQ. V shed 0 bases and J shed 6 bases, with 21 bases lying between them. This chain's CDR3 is CASSLGSGLGYRAEAFF. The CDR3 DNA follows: TGCGCCAGCAGCTTGGGGTCGGGTCTCGGGTATCGGGCTGAAGCTTTCTTT.

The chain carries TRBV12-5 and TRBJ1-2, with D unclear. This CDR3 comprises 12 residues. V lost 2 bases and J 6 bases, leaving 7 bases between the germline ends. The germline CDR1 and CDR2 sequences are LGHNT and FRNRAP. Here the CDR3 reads CASGLPFHGYTF. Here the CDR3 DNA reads TGTGCTAGTGGTTTGCCATTCCATGGCTACACCTTC.

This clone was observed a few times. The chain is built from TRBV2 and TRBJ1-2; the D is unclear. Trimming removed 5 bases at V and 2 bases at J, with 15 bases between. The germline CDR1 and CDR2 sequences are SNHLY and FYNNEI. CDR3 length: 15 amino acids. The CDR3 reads CASSWQAHSNYGYTF. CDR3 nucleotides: TGTGCCAGCAGTTGGCAGGCCCATTCCAACTATGGCTACACCTTC.

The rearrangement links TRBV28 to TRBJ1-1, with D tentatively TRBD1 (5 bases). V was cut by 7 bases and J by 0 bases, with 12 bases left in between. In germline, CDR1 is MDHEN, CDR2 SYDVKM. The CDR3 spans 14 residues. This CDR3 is CASTLGGLNTEAFF. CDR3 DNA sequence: TGTGCCAGCACCTTGGGGGGGTTGAACACTGAAGCTTTCTTT.

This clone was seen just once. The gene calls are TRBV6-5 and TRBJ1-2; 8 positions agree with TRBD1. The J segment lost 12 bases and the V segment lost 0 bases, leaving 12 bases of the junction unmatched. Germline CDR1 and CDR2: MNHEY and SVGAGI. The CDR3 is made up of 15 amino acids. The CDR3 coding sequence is TGTGCCAGCAGTTACTCGCTTACGGGCAGGGGGCGAGACACCTTC. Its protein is CASSYSLTGRGRDTF.

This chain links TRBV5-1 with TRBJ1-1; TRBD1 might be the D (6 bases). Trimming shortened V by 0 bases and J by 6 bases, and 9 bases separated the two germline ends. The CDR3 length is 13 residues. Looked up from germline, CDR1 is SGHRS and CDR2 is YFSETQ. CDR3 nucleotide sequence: TGCGCCAGCAGCTTGGGCCAGGGGCCTGAAGCTTTCTTT. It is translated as CASSLGQGPEAFF.

CDR3 nucleotide sequence: TGCGGTCTAAAGATTCCGGGAAACACCATATATTTT. Protein sequence: CGLKIPGNTIYF. The V gene is TRBV5-1, the J gene TRBJ1-3, with D hard to call. The CDR3 runs to 12 residues. Germline V CDR1 and CDR2: SGHRS, YFSETQ.

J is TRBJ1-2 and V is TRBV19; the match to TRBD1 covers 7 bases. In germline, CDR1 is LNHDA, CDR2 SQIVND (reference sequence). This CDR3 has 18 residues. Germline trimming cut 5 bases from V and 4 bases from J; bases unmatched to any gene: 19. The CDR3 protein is CASSGRGETGTAFYGYTF. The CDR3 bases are TGTGCCAGTAGTGGCCGAGGTGAGACAGGGACCGCTTTCTATGGCTACACCTTC. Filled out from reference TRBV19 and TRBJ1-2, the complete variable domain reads DGGITQSPKYLFRKEGQNVTLSCEQNLNHDAMYWYRQDPGQGLRLIYYSQIVNDFQKGDIAEGYSVSREKKESFPLTVTSAQKNPTAFYLCASSGRGETGTAFYGYTFGSGTRLTVV.

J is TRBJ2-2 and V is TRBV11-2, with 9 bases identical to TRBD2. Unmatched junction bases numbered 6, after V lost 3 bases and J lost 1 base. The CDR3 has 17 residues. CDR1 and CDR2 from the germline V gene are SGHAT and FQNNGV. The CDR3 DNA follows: TGTGCCAGCAGCTTGGCCGGGACTAGCTTGAACACCGGGGAGCTGTTTTTT. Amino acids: CASSLAGTSLNTGELFF.

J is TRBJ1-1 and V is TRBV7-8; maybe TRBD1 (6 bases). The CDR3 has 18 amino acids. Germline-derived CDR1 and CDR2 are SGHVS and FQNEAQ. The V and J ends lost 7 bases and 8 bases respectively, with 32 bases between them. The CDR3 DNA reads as TGTGCCAGCACTCTACTCCCCGTGACGGGTAATCACAGGGTAGAAGCTTTCTTT. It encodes CASTLLPVTGNHRVEAFF.

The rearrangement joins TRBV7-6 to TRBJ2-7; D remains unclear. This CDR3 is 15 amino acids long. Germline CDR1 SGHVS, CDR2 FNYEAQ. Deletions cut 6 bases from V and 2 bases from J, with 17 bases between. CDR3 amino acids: CASSPRPGFPYEQYV. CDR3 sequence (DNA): TGTGCCAGCAGTCCAAGGCCCGGGTTTCCCTACGAGCAGTACGTC.

The CDR3 DNA reads TGTGCCAGCACACCTGGTGGCGGTCAAGAGACCCAGTACTTC. Amino acids: CASTPGGGQETQYF. This chain links TRBV11-1 with TRBJ2-5; D not certain. The germline CDR1 and CDR2 sequences are SGHAT and FQDESV (reference sequence). V lost 7 bases and J 2 bases, leaving 14 bases between the germline ends. This CDR3 has 14 amino acids. Looking up the rest from reference TRBV11-1 and TRBJ2-5 gives the full variable domain: EAEVAQSPRYKITEKSQAVAFWCDPISGHATLYWYRQILGQGPELLVQFQDESVVDDSQLPKDRFSAERLKGVDSTLKIQPAELGDSAMYLCASTPGGGQETQYFGPGTRLLVL.

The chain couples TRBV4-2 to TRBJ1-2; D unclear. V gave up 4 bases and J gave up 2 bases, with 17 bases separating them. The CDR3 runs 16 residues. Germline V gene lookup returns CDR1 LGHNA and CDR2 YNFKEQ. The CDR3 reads CASSREKSPGNYGYTF. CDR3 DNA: TGTGCCAGCAGCCGAGAAAAATCCCCGGGGAACTATGGCTACACCTTC.

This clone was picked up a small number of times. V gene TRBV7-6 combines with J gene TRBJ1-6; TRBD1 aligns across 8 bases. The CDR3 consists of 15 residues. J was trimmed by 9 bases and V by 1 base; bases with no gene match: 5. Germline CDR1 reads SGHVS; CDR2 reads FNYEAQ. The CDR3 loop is CASSLEQGEVSPLHF. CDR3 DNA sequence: TGTGCCAGCAGCTTAGAACAGGGGGAAGTTTCACCCCTCCACTTT.